These 21 T cell receptor beta chains came from one sample sequenced in a study of early T cells in non-severe SARS-CoV-2 infection. TCRdb passed the 5' RACE reads through MiXCR, listing each CDR3 protein once. Of tens of thousands of distinct CDR3 sequences in the sample, roughly a sixth were seen once. Sequencing used whole blood. The receptors stem from an adult who was a healthcare worker with PCR-confirmed SARS-CoV-2 infection or an uninfected control (not recorded which).

The V and J genes are TRBV6-5 and TRBJ1-4; unclear D gene. The CDR3 contains 16 residues. Germline values: CDR1 MNHEY, CDR2 SVGAGI. V lost 6 bases to trimming and J lost 8 bases, with 22 bases between them. The CDR3 is CASSYGPENIGEKLFF. The CDR3 bases are TGTGCCAGCAGCTACGGACCGGAGAATATAGGGGAAAAACTGTTTTTT.

The rearrangement joins TRBV28 to TRBJ2-4; 7 bases fit TRBD1. The CDR3 runs 15 residues. The V gene's germline CDR1 is MDHEN and CDR2 SYDVKM. The V gene end was trimmed by 5 bases and the J gene end by 2 bases; junction bases not matched to a gene: 6. CDR3 protein: CASSTDRETKNIQYF. CDR3 in DNA: TGTGCCAGCAGTACAGACAGGGAAACCAAAAACATTCAGTACTTC.

V usage is TRBV7-2 and J usage is TRBJ2-5; maybe TRBD2 (7 bases). The CDR3 is 14 residues long. Germline V gives CDR1 SGHTA, CDR2 FQGNSA. Trimming shortened V by 7 bases and J by 9 bases, and 21 bases separated the two germline ends. CDR3 sequence reads: CASIPRGAAGAQYF. In nucleotides, the CDR3 is TGTGCCAGCATCCCCCGGGGGGCCGCGGGGGCCCAGTACTTC.

This clonotype came up once. The chain carries TRBV9 and TRBJ2-3, with 8 bases that match TRBD2. The CDR3 consists of 15 residues. The V gene's germline CDR1 is SGDLS and CDR2 YYNGEE. Trimming at V came to 4 bases and at J to 3 bases, leaving 7 bases not matched to a gene. Here the CDR3 reads CASSPVGGGTDTQYF. The DNA of the CDR3 is TGTGCCAGCAGCCCAGTGGGCGGGGGGACAGATACGCAGTATTTT.

The chain joins TRBV4-2 to TRBJ2-7; D not resolved. CDR1 and CDR2 (germline): LGHNA, YNFKEQ. Trimming removed 4 bases from V and 4 bases from J, with 17 bases in between. The CDR3 is 15 residues long. Here the CDR3 reads CASSRFNSALYEQYF. The CDR3 coding sequence is TGTGCCAGCAGCCGATTCAACTCGGCCCTATACGAGCAGTACTTC.

Here the CDR3 reads CSAGPGTSGGYEQFF. In nucleotides, the CDR3 is TGCAGTGCTGGCCCCGGGACTAGCGGGGGGTATGAGCAGTTCTTC. The chain has TRBV20-1 and TRBJ2-1, with TRBD2 matching over 15 bases. The CDR3 consists of 15 residues. V was clipped by 5 bases and J by 8 bases; unmatched bases: 7. CDR1 and CDR2 from the germline V gene are DFQATT and SNEGSKA (reference sequence).

The sample holds a few counts of this clonotype. The chain joins TRBV12-3 or TRBV12-4 to TRBJ1-1, with D maybe TRBD1 (6 bases). Between the trimmed V and J ends, which lost 4 bases and 8 bases, there was a span of 8 bases. The CDR3 sequence is 11 residues long. CDR3 region: CASSSRGEAFF. The CDR3 DNA reads as TGTGCCAGCAGTTCAAGGGGGGAAGCTTTCTTT.

This clonotype was picked up many times. The chain is built from TRBV19 and TRBJ2-2, with 12 bases aligning to TRBD2. The trim removed 4 bases at V and 5 bases at J, leaving 14 bases unmatched. Germline V gene sequence: CDR1 LNHDA, CDR2 SQIVND (reference sequence). This CDR3 contains 19 residues. CDR3 nucleotides: TGTGCCAGTAGTACCCCGATTGCTAGCGGGGGGGCTTGGACCGGGGAGCTGTTTTTT. Amino acid sequence: CASSTPIASGGAWTGELFF. Combining the CDR3 with reference TRBV19 and TRBJ2-2 gives the whole variable domain DGGITQSPKYLFRKEGQNVTLSCEQNLNHDAMYWYRQDPGQGLRLIYYSQIVNDFQKGDIAEGYSVSREKKESFPLTVTSAQKNPTAFYLCASSTPIASGGAWTGELFFGEGSRLTVL.

Written as DNA, the CDR3 is TGTGCCAGCAGCTCAGAGTTAAGAAGCGAGCAGTACTTC. Protein: CASSSELRSEQYF. V and J are TRBV7-3 and TRBJ2-7; unclear D gene. V dropped 4 bases and J dropped 6 bases, with 13 bases sitting between them. CDR1 and CDR2 (germline): SGHTA, FQGTGA. The length of the CDR3 is 13 residues.

The chain links TRBV4-1 to TRBJ2-5, with TRBD1 as a possible D gene (6 bases). CDR3 size: 14 residues. V was trimmed by 4 bases and J by 3 bases, leaving 12 bases between them. Looked up from germline, CDR1 is MGHRA and CDR2 is YSYEKL. The CDR3 nucleotides are TGCGCCAGCAGCCCACAAGGGGGAAAAGAGACCCAGTACTTC. Its translation is CASSPQGGKETQYF.

The V and J genes are TRBV7-9 and TRBJ2-1; 7 nucleotides agree with TRBD2. The ends lost 5 bases at V and 7 bases at J; junction bases unmatched: 8. The V gene's germline CDR1 is SEHNR and CDR2 FQNEAQ (reference sequence). CDR3 length: 14 amino acids. In DNA form, the CDR3 reads TGTGCCAGCAGCCCAATGACTAGCAGGAATGAGCAGTTCTTC. Translation gives CASSPMTSRNEQFF. Full variable domain (outside the CDR3, taken from reference TRBV7-9 and TRBJ2-1): DTGVSQNPRHKITKRGQNVTFRCDPISEHNRLYWYRQTLGQGPEFLTYFQNEAQLEKSRLLSDRFSAERPKGSFSTLEIQRTEQGDSAMYLCASSPMTSRNEQFFGPGTRLTVL.

J is TRBJ2-5 and V is TRBV29-1; D remains ambiguous. Germline CDR1 reads SQVTM; CDR2 reads ANQGSEA. V was cut by 0 bases and J by 4 bases, with 9 bases left in between. CDR3 size: 13 residues. This CDR3 reads CSVEDIWGETQYF. As DNA, the CDR3 is TGCAGCGTTGAAGATATCTGGGGAGAGACCCAGTACTTC. The full variable domain, in which reference TRBV29-1 and TRBJ2-5 provide the parts outside the CDR3, is SAVISQKPSRDICQRGTSLTIQCQVDSQVTMMFWYRQQPGQSLTLIATANQGSEATYESGFVIDKFPISRPNLTFSTLTVSNMSPEDSSIYLCSVEDIWGETQYFGPGTRLLVL.

This clonotype has a count of ten or more. The chain uses TRBV7-6 and TRBJ2-5; TRBD2 matches 9 bases. Trimming cost V 5 bases and J 4 bases; bases outside gene matches: 5. The CDR3 covers 14 residues. Germline V gene sequence: CDR1 SGHVS, CDR2 FNYEAQ. The CDR3 loop is CASSPGLAGETQYF. CDR3 nucleotide sequence: TGTGCCAGCAGCCCGGGACTAGCAGGAGAGACCCAGTACTTC.

The rearrangement links TRBV7-6 to TRBJ2-5; 13 bases match TRBD2. J lost 7 bases, V lost 0 bases, and 2 bases had no gene match. Per the germline V gene, CDR1 is SGHVS and CDR2 is FNYEAQ. The CDR3 sequence is 15 residues long. The DNA of the CDR3 is TGTGCCAGCAGCTTAGCACTAGCGGGGGGGGTGACCCAGTACTTC. It translates to CASSLALAGGVTQYF.

The rearrangement uses TRBV20-1 and TRBJ2-7, with no clear D. V shed 3 bases and J shed 5 bases, with 23 bases lying between them. This CDR3 is 16 amino acids long. Per the germline V gene, CDR1 is DFQATT and CDR2 is SNEGSKA (reference sequence). DNA for the CDR3: TGCAGTGCTAGTAGGGATTGGGTCTCCGATCGGGACGAGCAGTACTTC. It encodes CSASRDWVSDRDEQYF.

The gene calls are TRBV3-1 and TRBJ1-1; D gene uncertain. This CDR3 spans 13 amino acids. Trimming took off 1 base at V and 7 bases at J, with 10 bases between the two ends. Germline V gene sequence: CDR1 LGHDT, CDR2 YNNKEL (reference sequence). This CDR3 is CASSQGVQSEAFF. As DNA, the CDR3 is TGTGCCAGCAGCCAAGGCGTCCAGAGTGAAGCTTTCTTT. The full variable domain, in which reference TRBV3-1 and TRBJ1-1 provide the parts outside the CDR3, is DTAVSQTPKYLVTQMGNDKSIKCEQNLGHDTMYWYKQDSKKFLKIMFSYNNKELIINETVPNRFSPKSPDKAHLNLHINSLELGDSAVYFCASSQGVQSEAFFGQGTRLTVV.

This clonotype came up many times. The genes are TRBV20-1 and TRBJ2-1; 12 nucleotides match TRBD2. The CDR3 runs to 16 residues. Germline trimming cut 3 bases from V and 4 bases from J; bases unmatched to any gene: 7. CDR1 DFQATT and CDR2 SNEGSKA come from the germline V gene (reference sequence). Here the CDR3 reads CSASRTSGIQYNEQFF. Here the CDR3 DNA reads TGCAGTGCTAGCCGGACTAGCGGGATCCAATACAATGAGCAGTTCTTC.

V gene TRBV6-5 combines with J gene TRBJ2-7; a weak D match, TRBD2 (6 bases). V was shortened by 6 bases and J by 2 bases, with 11 bases between the two germline ends. In germline, CDR1 is MNHEY, CDR2 SVGAGI. The CDR3 loop spans 13 amino acids. The CDR3 DNA reads TGTGCCAGCAGCCCCGCGGGGCCCTACGAGCAGTACTTC. Protein sequence: CASSPAGPYEQYF.

This clonotype was seen repeatedly, ten times or more. V gene TRBV11-2 combines with J gene TRBJ2-2, with D perhaps TRBD1 (5 bases). Trimming cost V 2 bases and J 4 bases, with 8 bases left between them. There are 14 residues in the CDR3. CDR1 is SGHAT, CDR2 FQNNGV, per germline. DNA for the CDR3: TGTGCCAGCAGCTTACGACAGAGCACCGGGGAGCTGTTTTTT. Protein: CASSLRQSTGELFF.

This clonotype occurred once. A much larger clone differs from this one at a single base, so this may be a read error. The V call is TRBV6-5, the J call TRBJ2-3, with 10 nucleotides matching TRBD1. This CDR3 is built from 17 residues. The germline V gene encodes CDR1 MNHEY and CDR2 SVGAGI. V shed 5 bases, J shed 2 bases, and the junction held 10 bases outside the gene matches. CDR3 DNA sequence: TGTGCCAGCAGTGGACAGGGGGGAGTAGGTGACACAGATACGCAGTATTTT. It specifies CASSGQGGVGDTDTQYF.

This clonotype was seen repeatedly, ten times or more. The chain is built from TRBV2 and TRBJ2-2, with D perhaps TRBD1 or TRBD2 (5 bases each). V lost 3 bases and J 4 bases, leaving 12 bases between the germline ends. Germline CDR1 SNHLY, CDR2 FYNNEI. The CDR3 has 15 amino acids. The CDR3 loop reads CASSDGTTSTGELFF. The CDR3 nucleotides are TGTGCCAGCAGTGATGGGACCACATCCACCGGGGAGCTGTTTTTT.